The 21 T cell receptor beta chains reported below all come from one sample, sequenced in a study of blood T cell repertoires in COVID-19. TCRdb keeps only in-frame clones here, not all; method: immunoSEQ multiplex PCR. The top ten clones hold 3% of a sample with 390,000 or so clones, 89% of them seen once. The source material was peripheral blood. These receptors came from a woman aged 25 to 39 with COVID-19, enrolled during active disease.

The genes are TRBV18 and TRBJ1-5, with 8 bases that match TRBD1. CDR1 and CDR2 (germline): KGHSH, LQKENI. This CDR3 is built from 15 residues. Trimming removed 2 bases from V and 6 bases from J; junction bases left unmatched: 6. The CDR3 sequence is CASSPADRGGQPQHF. CDR3 bases: TGTGCCAGCTCACCAGCCGACAGGGGAGGTCAGCCCCAGCATTTT. Filled out from reference TRBV18 and TRBJ1-5, the complete variable domain reads NAGVMQNPRHLVRRRGQEARLRCSPMKGHSHVYWYRQLPEEGLKFMVYLQKENIIDESGMPKERFSAEFPKEGPSILRIQQVVRGDSAAYFCASSPADRGGQPQHFGDGTRLSIL.

This clone was detected a few times. This chain links TRBV7-2 with TRBJ2-7, with TRBD1 identical over 7 bases. CDR3 length: 14 amino acids. The germline V gene has CDR1 SGHTA and CDR2 FQGNSA. Unmatched junction bases numbered 10, after V lost 5 bases and J lost 6 bases. This CDR3 is CASSLLDRAGEQYF. The DNA for the CDR3 is TGTGCCAGCAGCCTACTCGACAGGGCTGGCGAGCAGTACTTC.

The V call is TRBV4-1, the J call TRBJ1-2; 8 bases line up with TRBD1. Germline V CDR1 and CDR2: MGHRA, YSYEKL. V lost 0 bases and J lost 5; bases outside the gene matches: 11. There are 17 residues in the CDR3. The CDR3 loop is CASSQEEGGQGGYGYTF. The CDR3 coding sequence is TGCGCCAGCAGCCAAGAGGAAGGCGGACAGGGAGGGTATGGCTACACCTTC.

The chain links TRBV28 to TRBJ1-5, with 7 positions matching TRBD1. The CDR3 is 16 residues long. Germline lookup yields CDR1 MDHEN and CDR2 SYDVKM. Germline trimming cut 6 bases from V and 0 bases from J; bases unmatched to any gene: 8. The CDR3 sequence: CASRPGTAYSNQPQHF. The CDR3 DNA is TGTGCCAGCAGACCCGGGACAGCTTATAGCAATCAGCCCCAGCATTTT.

The chain carries TRBV19 and TRBJ2-6; D might be TRBD2 (5 bases). Germline V lookup: CDR1 LNHDA, CDR2 SQIVND (reference sequence). The CDR3 sequence is 16 residues long. The V gene lost 10 bases and the J gene lost 0 bases, with 16 bases spanning the gap. The chain's CDR3 is CATERTAISGANVLTF. For the CDR3, the DNA is TGTGCCACCGAGCGGACCGCAATCTCTGGGGCCAACGTCCTGACTTTC.

The CDR3 here is CASSPGQSPYSNQPQHF. For the CDR3, the DNA is TGTGCCAGCAGTCCTGGACAGTCCCCATATAGCAATCAGCCCCAGCATTTT. This chain connects TRBV6-6 to TRBJ1-5; weak D call: TRBD1 (6 bases). CDR3 length equals 17 residues. V lost 5 bases to trimming and J lost 0 bases, with 17 bases between them. Germline loops: CDR1 MNHNY, CDR2 SVGAGI (reference sequence).

CDR3 protein: CSVDGQGKNIQYF. DNA of the CDR3: TGCAGCGTTGACGGTCAGGGCAAAAACATTCAGTACTTC. V gene TRBV29-1 combines with J gene TRBJ2-4, with D possibly being TRBD1 (5 bases). This CDR3 is built from 13 residues. CDR1 is SQVTM and CDR2 is ANQGSEA in the germline V gene. V lost 3 bases and J lost 3, with 9 bases in between.

This clone showed up just once. The rearrangement uses TRBV5-1 and TRBJ1-1; TRBD1 agrees at 7 bases. The CDR3 covers 16 residues. Germline V gene lookup returns CDR1 SGHRS and CDR2 YFSETQ. V was pared by 3 bases and J by 8 bases, with 16 bases of the junction left unmatched. The CDR3 protein is CASSSGLGQAGGEAFF. CDR3 in DNA: TGCGCCAGCAGCTCCGGGTTGGGCCAGGCAGGGGGAGAAGCTTTCTTT.

The sample holds one count of this clone. The chain carries TRBV7-9 and TRBJ2-2; tentative D call: TRBD2 (6 bases). V lost 6 bases, J lost 4 bases, and 12 bases lay in between. CDR1 and CDR2 (germline): SEHNR, FQNEAQ (reference sequence). This CDR3 is built from 14 residues. The CDR3 coding sequence is TGTGCCAGCAGTCGGGACTTTGGCACCGGGGAGCTGTTTTTT. Translating gives CASSRDFGTGELFF.

The V call is TRBV6-5, the J call TRBJ1-1; D call uncertain. Germline CDR1 reads MNHEY; CDR2 reads SVGAGI. The V end lost 6 bases, the J end lost 8 bases, and 13 bases lay between the germline ends. The CDR3 sequence is 12 residues long. The chain's CDR3 is CASSHGRGEAFF. In DNA form, the CDR3 reads TGTGCCAGCAGCCACGGACGGGGAGAAGCTTTCTTT.

The chain combines TRBV11-2 with TRBJ2-6, with 12 bases fitting TRBD2. J was trimmed by 3 bases and V by 0 bases; bases with no gene match: 9. The germline gives CDR1 SGHAT, CDR2 FQNNGV. CDR3 length: 20 amino acids. CDR3 in amino acids: CASSLDSSGRAKNGANVLTF. Here the CDR3 DNA reads TGTGCCAGCAGCTTAGATTCTAGCGGGAGGGCCAAAAATGGGGCCAACGTCCTGACTTTC.

This chain links TRBV2 with TRBJ2-7; 7 bases match TRBD2. This CDR3 has 15 residues. The germline V gene encodes CDR1 SNHLY and CDR2 FYNNEI. J gave up 1 base and V 1 base, and 4 bases lay outside the gene matches. The CDR3 nucleotides read TGTGCCAGCAGTGAAGGGTTGGGGGGGTCCTACGAGCAGTACTTC. This sequence encodes CASSEGLGGSYEQYF.

The chain couples TRBV5-6 to TRBJ2-1; tentatively, D is TRBD1 (5 bases). Trimming took 2 bases from V and 5 from J, leaving 11 bases between them. This CDR3 is built from 14 residues. CDR1 is SGHDT and CDR2 is YYEEEE in the germline V gene. The CDR3 coding sequence is TGTGCCAGCAGCTTCAGACAGAACAACAATGAGCAGTTCTTC. Amino acids: CASSFRQNNNEQFF.

The chain has TRBV27 and TRBJ2-7, with 8 bases matching TRBD1. CDR1 and CDR2 (germline): MNHEY, SMNVEV (reference sequence). The V gene end was trimmed by 4 bases and the J gene end by 5 bases; junction bases not matched to a gene: 13. This CDR3 has 16 residues. In nucleotides, the CDR3 is TGTGCCAGCAGTTACCTTGCGACAGGGGAAAGAGACGAGCAGTACTTC. Translation gives CASSYLATGERDEQYF.

The V call is TRBV4-2, the J call TRBJ1-1; the D is unclear. V was shortened by 1 base and J by 0 bases, with 12 bases between the two germline ends. The CDR3 totals 16 residues. Germline V lookup: CDR1 LGHNA, CDR2 YNFKEQ. The CDR3 here is CASSQGSPSMNTEAFF. The DNA for the CDR3 is TGTGCCAGCAGCCAAGGGTCGCCAAGCATGAACACTGAAGCTTTCTTT.

J is TRBJ2-3 and V is TRBV12-5; 16 positions agree with TRBD2. The J segment lost 4 bases and the V segment lost 5 bases, leaving 12 bases of the junction unmatched. CDR1 and CDR2 from the germline V gene are LGHNT and FRNRAP. This CDR3 comprises 19 residues. Here the CDR3 reads CASGSPVGLAGGPPDTQYF. CDR3 nucleotide sequence: TGTGCTAGTGGTAGCCCTGTGGGACTAGCGGGAGGGCCACCAGATACGCAGTATTTT.

The chain employs TRBV2 and TRBJ2-2, with 12 bases identical to TRBD2. With 5 bases clipped from V and 2 bases from J, the junction kept 12 bases outside the gene matches. CDR3 length: 19 residues. Germline V CDR1 and CDR2: SNHLY, FYNNEI. The CDR3 region is CASSLLIAGLAGNTGELFF. DNA of the CDR3: TGTGCCAGCAGTCTTTTAATCGCGGGACTAGCGGGTAACACCGGGGAGCTGTTTTTT.

This clone showed up just a few times. This rearrangement joins TRBV2 to TRBJ1-6; 7 nucleotides agree with TRBD1. Germline V gene sequence: CDR1 SNHLY, CDR2 FYNNEI. There are 16 residues in the CDR3. The J segment lost 10 bases and the V segment lost 4 bases, leaving 13 bases of the junction unmatched. CDR3 sequence reads: CASSARGQSALSPLHF. CDR3 nucleotides: TGTGCCAGCAGTGCAAGGGGACAGTCAGCCCTATCACCCCTCCACTTT. Full variable domain (rest looked up from reference TRBV2 and TRBJ1-6): EPEVTQTPSHQVTQMGQEVILRCVPISNHLYFYWYRQILGQKVEFLVSFYNNEISEKSEIFDDQFSVERPDGSNFTLKIRSTKLEDSAMYFCASSARGQSALSPLHFGNGTRLTVT.

The chain employs TRBV27 and TRBJ2-3, with 10 bases identical to TRBD2. J was trimmed by 3 bases and V by 4 bases; bases with no gene match: 13. There are 18 residues in the CDR3. Germline CDR1 and CDR2: MNHEY and SMNVEV (reference sequence). The CDR3 bases are TGTGCCAGCAGTTCCAAACCCCCTAGCGGGAGAAAGACAGATACGCAGTATTTT. It specifies CASSSKPPSGRKTDTQYF.

This clone was seen a handful of times. The gene calls are TRBV20-1 and TRBJ2-1; the D is unclear. V was shortened by 5 bases and J by 10 bases, with 9 bases between the two germline ends. CDR3 length: 10 amino acids. Germline CDR1 and CDR2: DFQATT and SNEGSKA (reference sequence). The DNA for the CDR3 is TGCAGTGCTTATCCTAGGGAGCAGTTCTTC. Translation gives CSAYPREQFF.

The rearrangement joins TRBV2 to TRBJ1-5, with 7 bases that match TRBD1. This CDR3 comprises 14 residues. V was pared by 7 bases and J by 4 bases, with 7 bases of the junction left unmatched. Germline V gene lookup returns CDR1 SNHLY and CDR2 FYNNEI. The CDR3 is CASNTGTVNQPQHF. The CDR3 DNA is TGTGCCAGCAATACCGGGACAGTAAATCAGCCCCAGCATTTT.